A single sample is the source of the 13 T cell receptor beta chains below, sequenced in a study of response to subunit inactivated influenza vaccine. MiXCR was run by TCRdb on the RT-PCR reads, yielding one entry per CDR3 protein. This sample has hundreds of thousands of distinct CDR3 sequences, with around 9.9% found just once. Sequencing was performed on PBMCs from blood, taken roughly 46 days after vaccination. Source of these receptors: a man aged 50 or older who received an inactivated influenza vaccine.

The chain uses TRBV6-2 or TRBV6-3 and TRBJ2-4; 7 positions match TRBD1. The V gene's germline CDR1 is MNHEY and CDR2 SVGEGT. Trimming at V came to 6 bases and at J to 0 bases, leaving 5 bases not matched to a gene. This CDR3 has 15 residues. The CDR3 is CASRSDRRAKNIQYF. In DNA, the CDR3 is TGTGCCAGCAGATCGGACAGGAGAGCCAAAAACATTCAGTACTTC.

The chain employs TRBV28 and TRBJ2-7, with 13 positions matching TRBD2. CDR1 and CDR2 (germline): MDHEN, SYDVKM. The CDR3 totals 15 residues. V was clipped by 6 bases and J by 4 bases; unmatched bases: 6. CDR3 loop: CASRGTSGMKYEQYF. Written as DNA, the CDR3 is TGTGCCAGCAGGGGGACTAGCGGGATGAAATACGAGCAGTACTTC. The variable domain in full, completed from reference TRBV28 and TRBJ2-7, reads DVKVTQSSRYLVKRTGEKVFLECVQDMDHENMFWYRQDPGLGLRLIYFSYDVKMKEKGDIPEGYSVSREKKERFSLILESASTNQTSMYLCASRGTSGMKYEQYFGPGTRLTVT.

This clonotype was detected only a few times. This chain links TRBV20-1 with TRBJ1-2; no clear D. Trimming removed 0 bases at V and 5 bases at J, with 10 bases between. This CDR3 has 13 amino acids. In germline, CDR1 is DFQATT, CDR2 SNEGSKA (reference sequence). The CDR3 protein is CSARDRTEYGYTF. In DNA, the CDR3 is TGCAGTGCTAGAGATCGAACAGAGTATGGCTACACCTTC.

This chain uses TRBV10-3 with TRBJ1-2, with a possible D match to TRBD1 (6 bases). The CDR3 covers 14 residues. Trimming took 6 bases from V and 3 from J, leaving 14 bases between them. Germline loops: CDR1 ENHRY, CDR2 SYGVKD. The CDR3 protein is CAIRQGLSDYGYTF. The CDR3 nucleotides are TGTGCCATCAGACAGGGTTTGTCTGACTATGGCTACACCTTC.

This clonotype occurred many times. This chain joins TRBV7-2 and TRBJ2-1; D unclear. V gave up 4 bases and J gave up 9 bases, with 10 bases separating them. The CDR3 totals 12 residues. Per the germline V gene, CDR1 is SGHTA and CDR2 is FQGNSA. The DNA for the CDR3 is TGTGCCAGCAGCTCCAGCTTGGTTGAGCAGTTCTTC. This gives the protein CASSSSLVEQFF.

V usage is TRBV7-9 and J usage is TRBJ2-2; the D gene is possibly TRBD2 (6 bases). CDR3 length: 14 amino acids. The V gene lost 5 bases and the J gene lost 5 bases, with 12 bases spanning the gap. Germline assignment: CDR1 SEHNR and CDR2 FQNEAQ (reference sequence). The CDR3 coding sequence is TGTGCCAGCAGCCTACGGGACTGGACCGGGGAGCTGTTTTTT. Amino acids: CASSLRDWTGELFF.

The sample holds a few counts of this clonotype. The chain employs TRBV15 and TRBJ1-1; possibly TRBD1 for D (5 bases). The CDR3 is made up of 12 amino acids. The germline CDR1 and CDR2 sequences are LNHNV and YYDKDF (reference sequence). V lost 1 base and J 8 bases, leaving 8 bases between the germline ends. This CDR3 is CATSRVKGEAFF. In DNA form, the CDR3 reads TGTGCCACCAGCAGAGTAAAGGGGGAAGCTTTCTTT.

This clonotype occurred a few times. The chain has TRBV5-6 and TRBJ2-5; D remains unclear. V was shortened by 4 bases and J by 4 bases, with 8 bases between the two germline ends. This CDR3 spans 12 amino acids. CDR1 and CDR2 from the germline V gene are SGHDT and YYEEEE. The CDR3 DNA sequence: TGTGCCAGCAGCGCGCTCGTAGAGACCCAGTACTTC. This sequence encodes CASSALVETQYF.

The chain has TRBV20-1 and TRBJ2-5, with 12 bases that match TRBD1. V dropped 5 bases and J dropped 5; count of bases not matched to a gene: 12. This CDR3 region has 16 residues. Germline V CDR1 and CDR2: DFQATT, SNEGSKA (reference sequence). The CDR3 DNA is TGCAGTGCTGGTTCCCGGGACAGGGGGCGCGGGGAGACCCAGTACTTC. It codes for CSAGSRDRGRGETQYF.

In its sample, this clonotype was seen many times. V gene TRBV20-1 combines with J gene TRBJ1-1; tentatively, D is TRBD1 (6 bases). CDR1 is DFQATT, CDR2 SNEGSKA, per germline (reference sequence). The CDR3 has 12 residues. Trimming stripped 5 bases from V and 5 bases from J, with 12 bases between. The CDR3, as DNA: TGCAGTGCTCTTGACAGGCGGACTGAAGCTTTCTTT. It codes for CSALDRRTEAFF.

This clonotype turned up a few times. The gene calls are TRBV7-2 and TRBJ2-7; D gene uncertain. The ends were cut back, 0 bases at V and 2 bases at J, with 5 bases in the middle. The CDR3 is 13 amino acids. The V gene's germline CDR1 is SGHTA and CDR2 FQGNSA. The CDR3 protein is CASSLAWTYEQYF. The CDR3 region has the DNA TGTGCCAGCAGCTTAGCGTGGACCTACGAGCAGTACTTC. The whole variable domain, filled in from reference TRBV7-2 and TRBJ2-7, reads GAGVSQSPSNKVTEKGKDVELRCDPISGHTALYWYRQSLGQGLEFLIYFQGNSAPDKSGLPSDRFSAERTGGSVSTLTIQRTQQEDSAVYLCASSLAWTYEQYFGPGTRLTVT.

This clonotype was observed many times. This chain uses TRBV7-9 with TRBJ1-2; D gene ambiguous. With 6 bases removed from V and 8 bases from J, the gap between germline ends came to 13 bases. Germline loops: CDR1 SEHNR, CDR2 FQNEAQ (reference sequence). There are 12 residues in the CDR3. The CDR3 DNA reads TGTGCCAGCAGGAGGGCAGGCGAGGGCTACACCTTC. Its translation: CASRRAGEGYTF.

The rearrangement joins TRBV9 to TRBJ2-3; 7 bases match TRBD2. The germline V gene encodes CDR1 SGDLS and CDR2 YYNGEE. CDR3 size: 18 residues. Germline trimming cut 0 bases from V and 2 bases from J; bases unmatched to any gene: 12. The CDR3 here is CASSVGPLGSGHTDTQYF. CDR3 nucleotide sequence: TGTGCCAGCAGCGTAGGCCCTCTGGGTAGCGGGCACACAGATACGCAGTATTTT.